This TCR beta chain was identified during a study of radiotherapy plus CTLA-4 blockade in lung cancer. On the study more broadly: Objective responses arose in roughly 20% of patients, and over 25% experienced disease control.

Concerning this clone itself: The antigen remains undetermined.

V was cut by 0 bases and J by 3 bases, with 12 bases left in between. CDR3 length equals 15 residues. From germline, CDR1 is SQVTM and CDR2 ANQGSEA. Using immunoSEQ multiplex PCR, the repertoire was profiled, and TCRdb retains in-frame clones only, with some absent. This sample has 43,000 or so clones, with roughly 73% found just once. Study observations and caveats: It was early blood T cell clone dynamics, with interferon-beta, that reportedly best predicted response.

This chain uses TRBV29-1 with TRBJ2-1; no reliable D call. The sequences come from peripheral blood, collected from a patient treated with radiotherapy plus ipilimumab. The receptor's source is a human donor with non-small cell lung cancer who had a complete response to radiotherapy plus ipilimumab. The CDR3 nucleotides read TGCAGCGTTGAAGATCATGGCGGAAACTACAATGAGCAGTTCTTC. This translates into CSVEDHGGNYNEQFF.